This TCR beta chain was profiled in a study of blood T cell repertoires in COVID-19. Study-wide context: Samples of COVID-19 (acute and convalescent) were obtained from the United States, Italy and Spain. From T cells, B-cell-depleted T cells, or PBMCs came the material, which was cDNA or gDNA.

In its sample, this clone was seen a few times. In the original workflow: Amplification with reference gene primers provided the estimates of nucleated cell counts. Assay used: immunoSEQ multiplex PCR; TCRdb lists only in-frame clones, some missing. V and J calls and clone size are given by that table; D and trimming were obtained from the DNA. Here the sample spans 120,000 to 150,000 clones, around 87% being singletons. The TCR was taken from an elderly man with acute or convalescent COVID-19. The sequenced material came from peripheral blood.

The CDR3 nucleotides are TGTGCCAGCAGCTTAGTTACGGCTAGCCAATCCAATGAGCAGTTCTTC. It translates to CASSLVTASQSNEQFF. The chain uses TRBV7-9 and TRBJ2-1; maybe TRBD2 (5 bases). V was shortened by 1 base and J by 6 bases, with 16 bases between the two germline ends. This CDR3 is 16 amino acids long. Germline-derived CDR1 and CDR2 are SEHNR and FQNEAQ (reference sequence).